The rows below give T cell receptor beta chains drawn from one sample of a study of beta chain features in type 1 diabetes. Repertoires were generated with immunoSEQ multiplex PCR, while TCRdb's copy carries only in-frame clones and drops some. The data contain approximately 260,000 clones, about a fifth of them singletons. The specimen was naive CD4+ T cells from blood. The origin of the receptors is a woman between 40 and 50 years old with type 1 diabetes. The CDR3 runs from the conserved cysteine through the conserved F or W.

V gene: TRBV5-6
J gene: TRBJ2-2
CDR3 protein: CASSLEGRATGELFF

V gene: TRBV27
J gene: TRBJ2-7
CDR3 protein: CASASGRREQYF

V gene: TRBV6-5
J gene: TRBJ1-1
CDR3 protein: CASSVMSGVNTEAFF

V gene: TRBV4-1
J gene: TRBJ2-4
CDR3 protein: CASSQGLSGQQYF

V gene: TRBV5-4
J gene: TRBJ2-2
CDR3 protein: CASSPGLAGVTGELFF

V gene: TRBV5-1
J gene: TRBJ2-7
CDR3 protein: CASSFGSSGSAARQYF

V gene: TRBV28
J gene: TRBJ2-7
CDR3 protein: CASSLRTSGRWEQYF

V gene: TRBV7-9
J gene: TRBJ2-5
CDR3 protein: CASTPGGLAQETQYF

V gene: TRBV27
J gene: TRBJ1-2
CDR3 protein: CASSPRQGAKGYTF

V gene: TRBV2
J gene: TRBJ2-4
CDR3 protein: CASSDRALGDIQYF

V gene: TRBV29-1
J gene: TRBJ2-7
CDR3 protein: CSVRAVDRGSREQYF

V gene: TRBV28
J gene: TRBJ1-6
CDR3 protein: CASILRENSPLHF

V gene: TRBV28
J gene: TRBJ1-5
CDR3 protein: CASRPGTKNQPQHF

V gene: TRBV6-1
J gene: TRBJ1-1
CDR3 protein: CASSLTGGSEAFF

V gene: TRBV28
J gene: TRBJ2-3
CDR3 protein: CASSLSTSGSTDTQYF

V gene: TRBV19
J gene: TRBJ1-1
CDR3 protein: CASSTAGNTEAFF

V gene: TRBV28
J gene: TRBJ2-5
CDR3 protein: CASSLSVETQYF

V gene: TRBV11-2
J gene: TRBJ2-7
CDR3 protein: CASSFGSGFSYEQYF

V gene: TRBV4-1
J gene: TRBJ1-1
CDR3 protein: CASSQDGGGAEAFF

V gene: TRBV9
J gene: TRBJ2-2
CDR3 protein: CASSVEGINTGELFF

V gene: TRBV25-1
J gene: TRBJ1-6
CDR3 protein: CASSRTQASPLHF

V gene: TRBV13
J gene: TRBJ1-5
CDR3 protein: CASSLYTGGGPQPQHF